Included here is one TCR beta chain sequence, with context. The antigen remains unidentified. This sample was taken from a study of T cell responses to AZD1222 COVID-19 vaccine. Study-wide points: The reported proportion of spike-specific TCRs targeting unmutated variant regions was nearly half.

Libraries were prepared by immunoSEQ multiplex PCR; TCRdb keeps only in-frame clonotypes and omits some of them. Of roughly 140,000 clones in the sample, about nine tenths were seen once. The source of this sequence is an adult in good health. Sequencing used peripheral blood, obtained on day 0 of AZD1222 vaccination.

The CDR3 sequence: CASRGYNEQFF. CDR3 DNA sequence: TGTGCCAGTAGAGGGTACAATGAGCAGTTCTTC. This chain links TRBV19 with TRBJ2-1; D ambiguous. CDR3 size: 11 residues. From germline, CDR1 is LNHDA and CDR2 SQIVND (reference sequence). Trimming took 6 bases from V and 4 from J, leaving 4 bases between them. Complete variable domain (other parts from reference TRBV19 and TRBJ2-1): DGGITQSPKYLFRKEGQNVTLSCEQNLNHDAMYWYRQDPGQGLRLIYYSQIVNDFQKGDIAEGYSVSREKKESFPLTVTSAQKNPTAFYLCASRGYNEQFFGPGTRLTVL.